This T cell receptor beta chain was captured in a study of CD8 T cells in Susac syndrome. Whole-study context: Each patient with Susac syndrome, at the time of blood draw, was therapy-naive, on corticosteroids, or on intravenous immunoglobulin alone. Study-level results: The CD4+ T cell repertoires that were profiled in Susac syndrome showed no clonal expansion.

RNA totalling roughly 0.5 to 1 ug underwent reverse transcription with random hexamers. Multiplex immunoSEQ PCR targeted 54 Vbeta and 13 Jbeta TCR beta segments. A single record per CDR3 protein comes from TCRdb applying MiXCR to the immunoSEQ multiplex PCR reads. The sample shows roughly 150,000 distinct CDR3 sequences, approximately 96% of them seen only once. Looked up from germline, CDR1 is SGDLS and CDR2 is YYNGEE. This CDR3 is 15 amino acids long. Trimming left V 1 base short and J 8 bases short, with 15 bases between. Negative isolation was applied to CD8+ and CD4+ T cells, and FACS enrichment was applied to TEMRA cells. With respect to this clonotype: Its target is not known.

The sample taken for sequencing was CD4+ T cells from PBMCs. The chain couples TRBV9 to TRBJ1-4, with TRBD1 as a possible D gene (6 bases). The sequence derives from a human donor with Susac syndrome. The CDR3 nucleotides read TGTGCCAGCAGCGTAACGACAGGTGATGGGGAAAAACTGTTTTTT. Protein sequence: CASSVTTGDGEKLFF. Variable domain in full (rest from reference TRBV9 and TRBJ1-4): DSGVTQTPKHLITATGQRVTLRCSPRSGDLSVYWYQQSLDQGLQFLIQYYNGEERAKGNILERFSAQQFPDLHSELNLSSLELGDSALYFCASSVTTGDGEKLFFGSGTQLSVL.